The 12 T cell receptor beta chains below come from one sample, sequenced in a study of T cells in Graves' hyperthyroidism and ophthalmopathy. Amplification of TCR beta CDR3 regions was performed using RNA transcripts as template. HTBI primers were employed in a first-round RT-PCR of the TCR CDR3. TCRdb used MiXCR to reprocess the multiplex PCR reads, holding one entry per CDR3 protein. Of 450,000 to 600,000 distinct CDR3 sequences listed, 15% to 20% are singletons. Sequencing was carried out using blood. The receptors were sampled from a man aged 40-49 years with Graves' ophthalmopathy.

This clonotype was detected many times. As DNA, the CDR3 is TGCGCCAGCAGTTCCACAGGGGATAACTATGGCTACACCTTC. The encoded protein is CASSSTGDNYGYTF. This chain joins TRBV5-1 and TRBJ1-2; 7 bases align to TRBD1. V shed 5 bases, J shed 1 base, and the junction held 5 bases outside the gene matches. The CDR3 sequence is 14 residues long. Germline V gives CDR1 SGHRS, CDR2 YFSETQ.

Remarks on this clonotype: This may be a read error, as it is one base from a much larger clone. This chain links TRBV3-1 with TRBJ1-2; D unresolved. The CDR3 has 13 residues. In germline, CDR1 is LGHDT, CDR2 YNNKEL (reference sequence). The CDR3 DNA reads TGTGCCAGCAGCCAAAAGGGATCCTATGGCTGCACCTTC. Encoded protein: CASSQKGSYGCTF.

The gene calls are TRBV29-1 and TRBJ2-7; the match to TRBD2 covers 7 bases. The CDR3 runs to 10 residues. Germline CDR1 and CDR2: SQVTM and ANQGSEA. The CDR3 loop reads CAGGSGEQYF. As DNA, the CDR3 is TGCGCCGGGGGGTCGGGAGAGCAGTACTTC.

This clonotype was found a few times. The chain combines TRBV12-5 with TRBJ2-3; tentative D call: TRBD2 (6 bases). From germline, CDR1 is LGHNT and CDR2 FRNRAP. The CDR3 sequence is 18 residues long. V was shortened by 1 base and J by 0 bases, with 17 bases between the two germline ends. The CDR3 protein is CASGLAHTDYQSTDTQYF. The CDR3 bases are TGTGCTAGTGGTTTGGCCCACACGGACTATCAGAGCACAGATACGCAGTATTTT.

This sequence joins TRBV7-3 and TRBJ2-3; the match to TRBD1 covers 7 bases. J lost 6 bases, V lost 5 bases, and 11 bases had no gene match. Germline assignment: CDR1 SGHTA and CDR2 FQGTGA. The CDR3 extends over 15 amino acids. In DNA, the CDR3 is TGTGCCAGCAGCCCGGGGACAGTTGTGACGGATACGCAGTATTTT. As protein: CASSPGTVVTDTQYF.

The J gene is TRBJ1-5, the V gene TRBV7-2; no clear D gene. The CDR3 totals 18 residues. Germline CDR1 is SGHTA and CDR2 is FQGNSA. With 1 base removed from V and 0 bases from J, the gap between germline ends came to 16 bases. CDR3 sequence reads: CASSLGVRAAHSNQPQHF. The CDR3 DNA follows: TGTGCCAGCAGCTTAGGCGTAAGGGCCGCTCATAGCAATCAGCCCCAGCATTTT.

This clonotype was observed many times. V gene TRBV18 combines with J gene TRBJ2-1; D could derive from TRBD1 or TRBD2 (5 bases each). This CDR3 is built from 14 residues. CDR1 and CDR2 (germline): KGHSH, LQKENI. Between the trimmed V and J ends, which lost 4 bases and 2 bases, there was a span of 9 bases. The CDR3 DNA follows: TGTGCCAGCTCACGGGACGGGCCCTACAATGAGCAGTTCTTC. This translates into CASSRDGPYNEQFF.

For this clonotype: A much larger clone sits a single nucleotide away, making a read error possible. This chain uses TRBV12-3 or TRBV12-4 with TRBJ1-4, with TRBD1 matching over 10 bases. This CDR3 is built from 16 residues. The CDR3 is CAGSLAWTGGDEKLFF. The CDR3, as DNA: TGTGCCGGCAGTTTAGCGTGGACAGGGGGTGACGAAAAACTGTTTTTT.

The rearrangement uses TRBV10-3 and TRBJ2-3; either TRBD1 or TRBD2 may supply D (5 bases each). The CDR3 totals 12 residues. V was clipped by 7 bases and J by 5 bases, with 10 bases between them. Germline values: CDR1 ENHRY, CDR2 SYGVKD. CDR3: CAITIGGDTQYF. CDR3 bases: TGTGCCATCACAATTGGGGGAGATACGCAGTATTTT.

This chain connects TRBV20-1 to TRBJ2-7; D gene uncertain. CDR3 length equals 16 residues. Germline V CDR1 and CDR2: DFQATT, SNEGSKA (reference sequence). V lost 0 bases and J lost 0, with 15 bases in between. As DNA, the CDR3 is TGCAGTGCTAGAGATCTAGGTAGCTCTTACTCCTACGAGCAGTACTTC. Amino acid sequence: CSARDLGSSYSYEQYF.

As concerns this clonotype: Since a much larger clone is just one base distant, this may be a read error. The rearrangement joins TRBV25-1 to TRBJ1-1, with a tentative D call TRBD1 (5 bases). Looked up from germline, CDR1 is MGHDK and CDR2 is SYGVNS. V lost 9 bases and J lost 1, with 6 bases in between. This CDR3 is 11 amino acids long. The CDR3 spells CARGGNTEAFF. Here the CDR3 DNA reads TGTGCCAGGGGGGGGAACACTGAAGCTTTCTTT.

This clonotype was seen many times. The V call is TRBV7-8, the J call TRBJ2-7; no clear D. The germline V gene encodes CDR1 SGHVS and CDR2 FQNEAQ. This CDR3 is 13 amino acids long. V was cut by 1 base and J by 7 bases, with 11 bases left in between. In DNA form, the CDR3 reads TGTGCCAGCAGCTTAGGAACCCGAAGGGAGCAGTACTTC. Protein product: CASSLGTRREQYF.